Listed here is a single T cell receptor beta chain. Its cognate antigen has yet to be identified. The sample holds no much larger clone one base away, and base qualities are not on file. The CDR3, cysteine through phenylalanine, is 15 amino acids long. Only the CDR3 portion is preserved as DNA: 45 bases, with reading frame beginning at the first base. A distance of 20 bases separates the germline ends of V and J, which lose 6 bases and 5 bases respectively. Looking up the germline V gene yields CDR1 SGDLS and CDR2 YYNGEE. Donors were 39 systemically healthy Caucasian individuals from Russia aged roughly 6 to 100 years. Ten milliliters of peripheral blood were collected from each donor into EDTA-treated Vacutainer tubes. PBMCs were isolated by Ficoll-Paque density-gradient centrifugation, with at least 7 million obtained per sample. Total RNA was extracted from PBMCs with Trizol reagent, with at least 6 micrograms obtained per sample. Naive CD45RAhigh/CD27high T cell percentages were measured by flow cytometry on a PBMC aliquot from every donor.

This entry belongs to a study of blood T cells in healthy people across ages (dated by TCRdb to 2015 to 2017). A note on the overall study: In model experiments, template switching captured roughly one uniquely barcoded TCR beta cDNA molecule for every two T cells. Age-related changes in TCR beta repertoire diversity were measured in the study by deep sequencing normalized with unique cDNA molecular identifiers. Four age groups were formed from the donors: young (average approximately 15 years), middle-aged (around 41), aged (under 70) and long-lived (82). To avoid experimental bias, donors of different ages were randomly spread across the sequencing lanes. For two donors (one aged 18 to 29 and one aged 80 or older), the study analyzed two additional independent replicas of 1 million unique cDNA reads from the same blood draw.

What the research found in general, with its limitations: Estimates of total diversity based on one million sequenced T cells were considered lower bounds and underestimates. Donor CMV infection status was unknown, potentially confounding age-related changes in expanded clonotypes. Observed TCR beta diversity per million T cells fell roughly linearly with age, and a significant reduction was already apparent by age about 43. Because profiling used bulk unsorted PBMCs, naive and antigen-experienced compartments could not be compared conclusively. The percentage of naive T cells measured by flow cytometry correlated strongly with observed TCR beta diversity. The long-lived group showed more naive CD4+ T cells, fewer expanded clones and increased TCR diversity than the aged group, suggesting age selection.

The library came from 5' RACE. TCRdb names Illumina HiSeq 2500 as the instrument used. A second PCR of roughly 7 to 11 cycles was performed with a sample-barcoded 5' primer and a J-beta primer mix. Each TCR beta cDNA molecule received a unique molecular identifier from a template-switch 5' adaptor carrying 12 random nucleotides. Each sample yielded at least 2.5 million CDR3-containing paired-end reads. The Mint cDNA synthesis kit, primed by a TRBC-specific oligonucleotide, was used to synthesize first-strand cDNA from all RNA. After uracil-DNA glycosylase treatment, a first 18-cycle PCR used universal primers M1SS and BC2_uni_R on all cDNA. The original methods were these. Each sample was normalized by randomly selecting 1 million high-quality reads, each carrying a distinct molecular identifier. Reads with shared molecular identifiers were discarded instead of being binned into consensus sequences. MiTCR, with a Q25 quality threshold and the strictest error-elimination algorithm, was used for CDR3 identification, clonotype clustering and error correction. A nonparametric unseen species model with Euler transformation was used to estimate a lower bound on total TCR beta diversity. TCRdb reran the public reads through fastp at Q25 and MiXCR, keeping productive beta chains. Each CDR3 protein appears once, grouped with its most common genes and DNA. Clone size and V and J calls follow TCRdb, not the original study. This sample lists about 1.6 million distinct CDR3 sequences; around 36% were detected once. The ten largest clones add up to about 11% of the sample.

Here the chain combines TRBV9 and TRBJ2-5, with a weak D call of TRBD1 (6 bases match). The sequenced sample consisted of blood. This sequence was found in a woman aged 25 to 39 in good health. The CDR3 reads as follows: CASNSGGQPRETQYF. The nucleotide sequence is given as TGTGCCAGCAACTCCGGAGGACAGCCCAGGGAGACCCAGTACTTC.